The entry below describes one T cell receptor beta chain. The CDR3 loop spans 13 amino acids. With 1 base removed from V and 4 bases from J, the gap between germline ends came to 8 bases. Germline V gene data show CDR1 as LGHNA and CDR2 as YNFKEQ. Per the original methods: Amplification from reference gene primers served as the basis for estimated nucleated cell counts. The method was immunoSEQ multiplex PCR; TCRdb's version includes in-frame clones alone and lacks a portion of them. V and J calls and clone size are copied from that table; D and trimming were computed from the DNA. The sample yields 110,000 to 150,000 clones, 60% to 80% seen once. This entry comes from a study of blood T cell repertoires in COVID-19. Study details: Sites across the United States, Italy and Spain contributed samples from acute and convalescent COVID-19. Nucleic acid was either cDNA or gDNA, and it came from T cells, B-cell-depleted T cells, or PBMCs.

The sequenced sample was peripheral blood. The chain recombines TRBV4-2 with TRBJ2-7, with D possibly matching TRBD2 (6 bases). The receptor was derived from a man aged 45 to 65 with active or convalescent COVID-19. In nucleotides, the CDR3 is TGTGCCAGCAGCCAAGGGGGGGATTACGAGCAGTACTTC. As protein: CASSQGGDYEQYF.